This entry lists 17 T cell receptor beta chains sequenced from one sample in a study of cytomegalovirus exposure and HLA in healthy donors. A multiplex PCR was run with 60 Vbeta primers and 13 Jbeta primers. This table comes from immunoSEQ multiplex PCR, and its TCRdb copy is limited to in-frame clones, with some not included. The data contain 100,000 to 150,000 clones, around 80% of them singletons. The material sequenced was PBMCs. The receptors derive from a woman aged 18-29 years in good health and CMV-seronegative.

This clone has just a few counts. The V and J genes are TRBV4-2 and TRBJ2-5; the match to TRBD1 covers 11 bases. The end of the DNA aligns better with TRBJ2-7, so the J call may be wrong. CDR1 LGHNA and CDR2 YNFKEQ come from the germline V gene. The CDR3 is 16 residues long. CDR3 sequence (DNA): TGTGCCAGCAGCCAATTCTTAGGGACAGGGGGGTACGAGCAGTACTTC. Translating it yields CASSQFLGTGGYEQYF.

The chain uses TRBV18 and TRBJ2-7; a weak D match, TRBD2 (5 bases). CDR3 length: 16 amino acids. Trimming left V 3 bases short and J 0 bases short, with 15 bases between. Germline assignment: CDR1 KGHSH and CDR2 LQKENI. CDR3 amino acids: CASSPLPPGSSYEQYF. DNA for the CDR3: TGTGCCAGCTCACCCCTGCCACCGGGGAGCTCCTACGAGCAGTACTTC.

V is TRBV5-4 and J is TRBJ2-5; possible D gene TRBD2, 7 bases. CDR3 size: 14 residues. Germline CDR1 reads SGHNT; CDR2 reads YYREEE (reference sequence). V gave up 2 bases and J gave up 4 bases, with 12 bases separating them. CDR3 sequence: CASSLGGAAETQYF. The CDR3 nucleotides are TGTGCCAGCAGCTTAGGGGGGGCGGCAGAGACCCAGTACTTC.

The chain carries TRBV2 and TRBJ2-7, with TRBD1 as a possible D gene (6 bases). The CDR3 totals 11 residues. V lost 11 bases and J 4 bases, leaving 12 bases between the germline ends. Germline V CDR1 and CDR2: SNHLY, FYNNEI. In DNA form, the CDR3 reads TGTGCCGTCGGACAGTCTTACGAGCAGTACTTC. The encoded protein is CAVGQSYEQYF. The entire variable domain, with the rest obtained from reference TRBV2 and TRBJ2-7, is as follows: EPEVTQTPSHQVTQMGQEVILRCVPISNHLYFYWYRQILGQKVEFLVSFYNNEISEKSEIFDDQFSVERPDGSNFTLKIRSTKLEDSAMYFCAVGQSYEQYFGPGTRLTVT.

The rearrangement links TRBV7-9 to TRBJ2-3, with D hard to call. Germline V gene data show CDR1 as SEHNR and CDR2 as FQNEAQ (reference sequence). With 3 bases removed from V and 0 bases from J, the gap between germline ends came to 7 bases. The CDR3 is 14 amino acids. CDR3 sequence: CASSFSASTDTQYF. CDR3 DNA sequence: TGTGCCAGCAGCTTTAGTGCTAGCACAGATACGCAGTATTTT.

The chain is built from TRBV15 and TRBJ1-1, with TRBD1 identical over 10 bases. V lost 5 bases and J lost 5; bases outside the gene matches: 14. The CDR3 sequence is 17 residues long. Germline V gives CDR1 LNHNV, CDR2 YYDKDF (reference sequence). The CDR3 sequence: CATSARDRGAYGTEAFF. The CDR3 nucleotides read TGTGCCACCAGCGCCCGGGACAGGGGCGCCTACGGGACTGAAGCTTTCTTT.

This chain uses TRBV18 with TRBJ1-5; D is unresolved. The germline CDR1 and CDR2 sequences are KGHSH and LQKENI. The germline V and J ends were trimmed by 1 base and 5 bases, with 9 bases remaining between them. The CDR3 length is 14 residues. CDR3 amino acids: CASSPQYQDQPQHF. The CDR3 coding sequence is TGTGCCAGCTCACCACAATACCAGGATCAGCCCCAGCATTTT.

The J gene is TRBJ1-3, the V gene TRBV5-6, with D perhaps matching TRBD1 (5 bases). CDR3 length: 17 residues. Germline assignment: CDR1 SGHDT and CDR2 YYEEEE. V lost 0 bases, J lost 4 bases, and 17 bases lay in between. In DNA, the CDR3 is TGTGCCAGCAGCTTGGCCGGGGCGGGGCAGGGAGGAAACACCATATATTTT. It is translated as CASSLAGAGQGGNTIYF. The whole variable domain, filled in from reference TRBV5-6 and TRBJ1-3, reads DAGVTQSPTHLIKTRGQQVTLRCSPKSGHDTVSWYQQALGQGPQFIFQYYEEEERQRGNFPDRFSGHQFPNYSSELNVNALLLGDSALYLCASSLAGAGQGGNTIYFGEGSWLTVV.

A remark on this clone: Other nucleotide sequences from this sample produce the same CDR3. The chain is built from TRBV6-5 and TRBJ1-5, with TRBD1 matching over 8 bases. Per the germline V gene, CDR1 is MNHEY and CDR2 is SVGAGI. The CDR3 has 15 amino acids. Unmatched junction bases numbered 5, after V lost 5 bases and J lost 2 bases. The CDR3 loop reads CASSTDRGGNQPQHF. The CDR3, as DNA: TGTGCCAGCAGTACCGACAGGGGAGGCAATCAGCCCCAGCATTTT.

In this sample, this clone turned up once. The rearrangement joins TRBV11-2 to TRBJ2-2; TRBD1 matches 8 bases. The germline V gene encodes CDR1 SGHAT and CDR2 FQNNGV. The CDR3 runs 17 residues. J gave up 8 bases and V 3 bases, and 14 bases lay outside the gene matches. The CDR3: CASSLARGQISPGELFF. The CDR3, as DNA: TGTGCCAGCAGCTTGGCCAGGGGGCAAATCTCTCCTGGGGAGCTGTTTTTT.

This sequence joins TRBV29-1 and TRBJ1-2, with 9 bases that match TRBD1. The V and J ends lost 8 bases and 8 bases, in that order; junction bases with no gene match: 9. CDR3 length equals 12 residues. Germline assignment: CDR1 SQVTM and CDR2 ANQGSEA. Here the CDR3 DNA reads TGCAGCTCAGGACAGGGGCTATGGGGCTACACCTTC. Protein sequence: CSSGQGLWGYTF.

In this sample, this clone turned up a few times. The rearrangement uses TRBV14 and TRBJ2-7, with D unresolved. Deletions cut 1 base from V and 0 bases from J, with 16 bases between. The length of the CDR3 is 17 residues. The germline V gene has CDR1 SGHDN and CDR2 FVKESK. The CDR3, as DNA: TGTGCCAGCAGCCAAGGGGCTGGATCTCTAAGCTCCTACGAGCAGTACTTC. It codes for CASSQGAGSLSSYEQYF.

The chain recombines TRBV19 with TRBJ2-3; 10 bases match TRBD1. V lost 5 bases, J lost 5 bases, and 10 bases stayed unmatched. Germline assignment: CDR1 LNHDA and CDR2 SQIVND (reference sequence). The CDR3 extends over 16 amino acids. Here the CDR3 reads CASSPETGGGGDTQYF. DNA of the CDR3: TGTGCCAGTAGTCCGGAGACAGGGGGCGGAGGAGATACGCAGTATTTT.

The chain employs TRBV9 and TRBJ2-4; tentative D call: TRBD2 (5 bases). The length of the CDR3 is 14 residues. The germline V gene encodes CDR1 SGDLS and CDR2 YYNGEE. The V gene lost 6 bases and the J gene lost 6 bases, with 16 bases spanning the gap. Written as DNA, the CDR3 is TGTGCCAGCACCCGGGAAGGGCCCCTAAACATTCAGTACTTC. Protein product: CASTREGPLNIQYF.

The gene calls are TRBV5-1 and TRBJ2-7, with TRBD2 matching 7 bases. The CDR3 spans 14 residues. In germline, CDR1 is SGHRS, CDR2 YFSETQ. Germline trimming cut 0 bases from V and 6 bases from J; bases unmatched to any gene: 6. CDR3 in amino acids: CASSLEAGVSEQYF. The CDR3 DNA follows: TGCGCCAGCAGCTTGGAGGCGGGAGTTAGCGAGCAGTACTTC.

The V and J genes are TRBV18 and TRBJ1-3, with 8 nucleotides matching TRBD1. This CDR3 region has 15 residues. V was clipped by 4 bases and J by 2 bases; unmatched bases: 4. Germline CDR1 KGHSH, CDR2 LQKENI. CDR3 amino acids: CASSQQGGPGNTIYF. DNA for the CDR3: TGTGCCAGCTCACAACAGGGGGGGCCTGGAAACACCATATATTTT.

The V call is TRBV5-4, the J call TRBJ2-1; D is ambiguous. Germline V lookup: CDR1 SGHNT, CDR2 YYREEE (reference sequence). V lost 1 base to trimming and J lost 4 bases, with 6 bases between them. CDR3 size: 13 residues. CDR3 nucleotide sequence: TGTGCCAGCAGCTTGACTTTTTACAATGAGCAGTTCTTC. Translating gives CASSLTFYNEQFF. The full variable domain, with the rest looked up from reference TRBV5-4 and TRBJ2-1, is ETGVTQSPTHLIKTRGQQVTLRCSSQSGHNTVSWYQQALGQGPQFIFQYYREEENGRGNFPPRFSGLQFPNYSSELNVNALELDDSALYLCASSLTFYNEQFFGPGTRLTVL.